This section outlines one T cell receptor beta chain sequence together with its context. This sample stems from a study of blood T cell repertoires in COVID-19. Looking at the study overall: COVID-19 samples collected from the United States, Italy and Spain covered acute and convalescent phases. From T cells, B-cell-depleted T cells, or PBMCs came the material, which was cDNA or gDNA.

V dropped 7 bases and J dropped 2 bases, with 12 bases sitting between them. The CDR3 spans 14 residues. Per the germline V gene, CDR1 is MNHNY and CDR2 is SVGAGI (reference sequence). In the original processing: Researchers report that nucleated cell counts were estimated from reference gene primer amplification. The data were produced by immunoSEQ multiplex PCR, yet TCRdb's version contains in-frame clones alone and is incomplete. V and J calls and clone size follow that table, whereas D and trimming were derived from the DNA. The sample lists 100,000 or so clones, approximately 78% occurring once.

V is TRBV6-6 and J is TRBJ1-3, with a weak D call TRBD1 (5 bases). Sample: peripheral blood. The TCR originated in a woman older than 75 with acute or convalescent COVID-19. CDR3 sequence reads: CASTPGGTGNTIYF. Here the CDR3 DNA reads TGTGCCAGCACCCCTGGGGGGACTGGAAACACCATATATTTT.